One sample yielded the 5 T cell receptor beta chains listed below, sequenced in a study of shared clonotypes between healthy human individuals. TCRdb's copy holds only in-frame clones and misses some; the assay was immunoSEQ multiplex PCR. The sample records some 360,000 clones, 70% to 75% being singletons. Sequenced sample: memory CD4+ T cells sorted from blood. Subset noted: CD45RA-negative fraction. The receptors stem from a man aged 25 to 40 in good health.

V and J are TRBV11-3 and TRBJ1-1; no definite D call. Trimming cost V 3 bases and J 1 base, with 6 bases left between them. CDR1 and CDR2 from the germline V gene are SGHNT and YENEEA. This CDR3 is built from 13 residues. CDR3 coding DNA: TGTGCCAGCAGCTTCGACGGGAACACTGAAGCTTTCTTT. Translated: CASSFDGNTEAFF.

This clone was counted only a few times. Other DNA sequences in the same sample also yield this CDR3. The CDR3 here is CASSFAGVGNNEQFF. CDR3 coding DNA: TGCGCCAGCAGCTTCGCGGGAGTGGGGAACAATGAGCAGTTCTTC. J is TRBJ2-1 and V is TRBV5-1; 7 bases map to TRBD2. This CDR3 comprises 15 residues. Germline V gene sequence: CDR1 SGHRS, CDR2 YFSETQ. After removal of 2 bases from V and 5 bases from J, the junction contained 7 bases not matched to a gene.

This chain joins TRBV14 and TRBJ2-3; possible D gene TRBD2, 5 bases. Germline lookup yields CDR1 SGHDN and CDR2 FVKESK. The V end was cut by 0 bases, the J end by 2 bases, with 12 bases between. CDR3 length: 16 amino acids. CDR3 residues: CASSQDRSADTDTQYF. The CDR3 DNA reads as TGTGCCAGCAGCCAAGACCGGTCAGCGGACACAGATACGCAGTATTTT.

This rearrangement joins TRBV6-6 to TRBJ1-6; 8 bases line up with TRBD1. The length of the CDR3 is 14 residues. Germline V gene data show CDR1 as MNHNY and CDR2 as SVGAGI (reference sequence). V was pared by 7 bases and J by 13 bases, with 12 bases of the junction left unmatched. CDR3 in DNA: TGTGCCAGCACCCCGGACAGGGTGTACGTTCCCCTCCACTTT. Its translation: CASTPDRVYVPLHF.

This clone was found once. J is TRBJ2-7 and V is TRBV11-2; tentatively, D is TRBD2 (5 bases). Germline CDR1 SGHAT, CDR2 FQNNGV. Trimming took 6 bases from V and 2 from J, leaving 17 bases between them. The CDR3 contains 15 residues. The CDR3 spells CASRSNRGFPYEQYF. CDR3 DNA sequence: TGTGCCAGCAGATCAAACCGGGGTTTCCCCTACGAGCAGTACTTC. Full variable domain (remainder filled in from reference TRBV11-2 and TRBJ2-7): EAGVAQSPRYKIIEKRQSVAFWCNPISGHATLYWYQQILGQGPKLLIQFQNNGVVDDSQLPKDRFSAERLKGVDSTLKIQPAKLEDSAVYLCASRSNRGFPYEQYFGPGTRLTVT.